The clone carrying this T cell receptor beta chain has at least ten counts. This CDR3 spans 13 amino acids. The V and J ends lost 10 bases and 3 bases respectively, with 15 bases between them. CDR1 and CDR2 (germline): SGHTA, FQGNSA. One entry per CDR3 protein results from TCRdb running MiXCR on the reads. The data show under 200,000 distinct CDR3 sequences, 28% seen once. This entry belongs to a study of T cell repertoires in cytomegalovirus infection. The TCR was taken from a human donor in good health (CMV status not recorded). Some clones in this sample may be carry-over from other donors' samples. The sample comprised PBMCs. The chain joins TRBV7-2 to TRBJ1-1, with D unclear. The CDR3: CATRQIDDTEAFF. For the CDR3, the DNA is TGTGCCACCCGACAAATAGATGACACTGAAGCTTTCTTT.